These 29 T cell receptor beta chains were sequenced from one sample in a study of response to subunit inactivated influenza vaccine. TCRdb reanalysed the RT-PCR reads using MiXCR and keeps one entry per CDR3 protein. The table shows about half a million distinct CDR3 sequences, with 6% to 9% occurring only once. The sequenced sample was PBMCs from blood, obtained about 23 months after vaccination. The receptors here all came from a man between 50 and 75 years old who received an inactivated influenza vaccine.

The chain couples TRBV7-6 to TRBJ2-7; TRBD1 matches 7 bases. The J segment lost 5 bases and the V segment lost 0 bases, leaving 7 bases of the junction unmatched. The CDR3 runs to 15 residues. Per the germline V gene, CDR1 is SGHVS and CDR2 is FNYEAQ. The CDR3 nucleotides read TGTGCCAGCAGCTTAGCCCCAGACAGGGCCCACGAGCAGTACTTC. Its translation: CASSLAPDRAHEQYF.

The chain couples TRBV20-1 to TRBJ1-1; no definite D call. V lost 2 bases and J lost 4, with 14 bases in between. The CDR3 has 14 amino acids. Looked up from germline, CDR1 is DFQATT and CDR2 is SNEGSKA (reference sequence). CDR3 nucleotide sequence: TGCAGTGCTAGATCTTTCAGAGGAGGCACTGAAGCTTTCTTT. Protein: CSARSFRGGTEAFF.

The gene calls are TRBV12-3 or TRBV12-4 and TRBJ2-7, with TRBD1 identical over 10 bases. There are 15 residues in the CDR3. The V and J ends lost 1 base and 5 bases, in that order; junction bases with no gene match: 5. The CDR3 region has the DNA TGTGCCAGCAGTTTAGGGACAGGGGGAGGAGACGAGCAGTACTTC. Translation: CASSLGTGGGDEQYF.

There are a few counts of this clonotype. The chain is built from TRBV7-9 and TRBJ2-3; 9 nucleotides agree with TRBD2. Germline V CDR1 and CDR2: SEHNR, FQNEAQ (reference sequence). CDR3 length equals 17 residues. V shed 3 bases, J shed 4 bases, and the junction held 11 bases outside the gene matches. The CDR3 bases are TGTGCCAGCAGCTTTATGGCCGAGCTAGCGGGACCAGATACGCAGTATTTT. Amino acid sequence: CASSFMAELAGPDTQYF.

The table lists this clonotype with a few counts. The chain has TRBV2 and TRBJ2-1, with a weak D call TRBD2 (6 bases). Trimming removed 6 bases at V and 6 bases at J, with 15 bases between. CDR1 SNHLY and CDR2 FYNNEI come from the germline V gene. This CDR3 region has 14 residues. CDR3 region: CASSQTRSGNEQFF. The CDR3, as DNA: TGTGCCAGCAGCCAGACTAGGAGTGGCAATGAGCAGTTCTTC.

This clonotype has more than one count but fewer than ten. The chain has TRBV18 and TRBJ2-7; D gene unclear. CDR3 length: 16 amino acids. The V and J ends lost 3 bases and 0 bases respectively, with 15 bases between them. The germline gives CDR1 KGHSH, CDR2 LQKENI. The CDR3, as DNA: TGTGCCAGCTCACCGAGTATGCTGTCAACCTCCTACGAGCAGTACTTC. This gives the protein CASSPSMLSTSYEQYF. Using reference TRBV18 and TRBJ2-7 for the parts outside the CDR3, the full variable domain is NAGVMQNPRHLVRRRGQEARLRCSPMKGHSHVYWYRQLPEEGLKFMVYLQKENIIDESGMPKERFSAEFPKEGPSILRIQQVVRGDSAAYFCASSPSMLSTSYEQYFGPGTRLTVT.

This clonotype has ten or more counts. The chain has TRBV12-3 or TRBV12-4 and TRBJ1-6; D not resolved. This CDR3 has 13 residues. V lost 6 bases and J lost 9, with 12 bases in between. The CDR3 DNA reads TGTGCCAGCAGCCAAACGCGGACTTCACCCCTCCACTTT. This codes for CASSQTRTSPLHF.

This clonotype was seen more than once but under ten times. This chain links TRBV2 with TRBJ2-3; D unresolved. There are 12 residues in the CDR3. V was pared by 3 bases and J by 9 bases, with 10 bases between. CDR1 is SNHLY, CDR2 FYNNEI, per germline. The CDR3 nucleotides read TGTGCCAGCAGTGATTATTCTGTCACGCAGTATTTT. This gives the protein CASSDYSVTQYF.

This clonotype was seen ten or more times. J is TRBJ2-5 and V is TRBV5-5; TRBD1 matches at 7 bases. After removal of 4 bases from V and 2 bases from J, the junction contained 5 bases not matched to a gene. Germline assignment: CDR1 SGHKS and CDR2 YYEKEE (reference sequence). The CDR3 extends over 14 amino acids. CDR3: CASSEGTVQETQYF. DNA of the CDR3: TGTGCCAGCAGCGAAGGGACAGTACAAGAGACCCAGTACTTC.

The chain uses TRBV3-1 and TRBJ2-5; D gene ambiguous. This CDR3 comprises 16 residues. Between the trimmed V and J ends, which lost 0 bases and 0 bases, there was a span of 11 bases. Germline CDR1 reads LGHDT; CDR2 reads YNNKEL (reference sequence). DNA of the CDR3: TGTGCCAGCAGCCAAGATTGGGTAGGGAACCAAGAGACCCAGTACTTC. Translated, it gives CASSQDWVGNQETQYF.

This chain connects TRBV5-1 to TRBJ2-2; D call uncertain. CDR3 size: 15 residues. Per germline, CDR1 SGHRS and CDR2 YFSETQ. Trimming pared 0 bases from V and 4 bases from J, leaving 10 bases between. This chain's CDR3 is CASSLVQSLTGELFF. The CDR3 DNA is TGCGCCAGCAGCTTGGTACAGAGCCTCACCGGGGAGCTGTTTTTT.

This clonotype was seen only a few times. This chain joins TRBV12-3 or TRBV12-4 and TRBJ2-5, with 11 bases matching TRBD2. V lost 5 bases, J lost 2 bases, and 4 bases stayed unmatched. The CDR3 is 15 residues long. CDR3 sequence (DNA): TGTGCCAGCAGTGTGGGACTAGCGGCTCAAGAGACCCAGTACTTC. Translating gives CASSVGLAAQETQYF.

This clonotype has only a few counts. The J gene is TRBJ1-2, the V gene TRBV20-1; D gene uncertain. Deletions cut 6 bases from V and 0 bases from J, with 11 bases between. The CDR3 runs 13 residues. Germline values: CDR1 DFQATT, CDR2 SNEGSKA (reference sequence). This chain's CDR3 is CSADTFTNYGYTF. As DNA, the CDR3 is TGCAGTGCCGACACATTTACTAACTATGGCTACACCTTC.

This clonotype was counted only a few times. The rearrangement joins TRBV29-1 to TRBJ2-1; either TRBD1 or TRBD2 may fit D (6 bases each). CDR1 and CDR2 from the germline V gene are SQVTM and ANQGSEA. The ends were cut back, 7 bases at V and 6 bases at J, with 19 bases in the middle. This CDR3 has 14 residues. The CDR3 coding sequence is TGCAGCGCCGCCAAGGGGGGCCTAGGCAATGAGCAGTTCTTC. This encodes CSAAKGGLGNEQFF.

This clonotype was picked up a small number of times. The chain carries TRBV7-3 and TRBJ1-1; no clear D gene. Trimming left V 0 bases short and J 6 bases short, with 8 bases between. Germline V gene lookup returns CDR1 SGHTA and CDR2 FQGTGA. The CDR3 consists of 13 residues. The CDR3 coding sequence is TGTGCCAGCAGCTTAACCCAGTCCGCTGAAGCTTTCTTT. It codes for CASSLTQSAEAFF. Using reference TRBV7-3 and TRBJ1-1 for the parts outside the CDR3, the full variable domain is GAGVSQTPSNKVTEKGKYVELRCDPISGHTALYWYRQSLGQGPEFLIYFQGTGAADDSGLPNDRFFAVRPEGSVSTLKIQRTERGDSAVYLCASSLTQSAEAFFGQGTRLTVV.

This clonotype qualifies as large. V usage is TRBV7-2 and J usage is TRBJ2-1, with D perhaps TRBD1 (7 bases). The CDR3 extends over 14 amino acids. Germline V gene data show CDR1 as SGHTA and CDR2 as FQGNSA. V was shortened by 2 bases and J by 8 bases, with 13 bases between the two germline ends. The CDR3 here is CASSLQGGMDEQFF. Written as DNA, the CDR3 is TGTGCCAGCAGCTTACAGGGGGGCATGGATGAGCAGTTCTTC.

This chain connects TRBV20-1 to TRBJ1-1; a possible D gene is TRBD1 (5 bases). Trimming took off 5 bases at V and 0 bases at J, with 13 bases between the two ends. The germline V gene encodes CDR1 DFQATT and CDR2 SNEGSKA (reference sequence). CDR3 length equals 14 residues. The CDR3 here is CSAREGSLNTEAFF. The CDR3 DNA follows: TGCAGTGCTCGGGAGGGGTCCCTGAACACTGAAGCTTTCTTT.

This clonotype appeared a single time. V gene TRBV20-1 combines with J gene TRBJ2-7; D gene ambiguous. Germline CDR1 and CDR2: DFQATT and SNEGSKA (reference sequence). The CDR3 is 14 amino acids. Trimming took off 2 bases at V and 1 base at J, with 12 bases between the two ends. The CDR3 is CSARWPSWSYEQYF. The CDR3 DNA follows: TGCAGTGCTAGATGGCCGAGTTGGTCCTACGAGCAGTACTTC.

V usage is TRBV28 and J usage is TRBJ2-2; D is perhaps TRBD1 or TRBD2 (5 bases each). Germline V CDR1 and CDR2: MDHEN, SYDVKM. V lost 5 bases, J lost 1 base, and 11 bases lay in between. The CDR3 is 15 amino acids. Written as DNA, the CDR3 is TGTGCCAGCAGTCACCGGGGCTGGAACACCGGGGAGCTGTTTTTT. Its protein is CASSHRGWNTGELFF.

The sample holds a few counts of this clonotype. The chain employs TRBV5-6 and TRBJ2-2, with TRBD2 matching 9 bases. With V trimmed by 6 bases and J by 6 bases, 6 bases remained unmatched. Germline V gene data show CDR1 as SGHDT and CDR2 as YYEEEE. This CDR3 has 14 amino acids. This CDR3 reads CASTFGLASGELFF. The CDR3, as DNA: TGTGCCAGCACCTTTGGACTAGCGTCCGGGGAGCTGTTTTTT.

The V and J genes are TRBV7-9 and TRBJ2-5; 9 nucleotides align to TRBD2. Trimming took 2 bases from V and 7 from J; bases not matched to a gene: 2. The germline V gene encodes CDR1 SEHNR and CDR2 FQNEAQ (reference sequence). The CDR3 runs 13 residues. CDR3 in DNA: TGTGCCAGCAGCTTACTGCGGGAGGGGACCCAGTACTTC. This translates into CASSLLREGTQYF.

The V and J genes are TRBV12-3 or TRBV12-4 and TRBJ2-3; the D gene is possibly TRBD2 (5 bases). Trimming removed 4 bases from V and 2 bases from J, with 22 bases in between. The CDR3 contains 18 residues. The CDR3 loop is CASSSRAGGPGNTDTQYF. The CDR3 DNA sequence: TGTGCCAGCAGTTCCAGAGCAGGTGGGCCGGGAAACACAGATACGCAGTATTTT.

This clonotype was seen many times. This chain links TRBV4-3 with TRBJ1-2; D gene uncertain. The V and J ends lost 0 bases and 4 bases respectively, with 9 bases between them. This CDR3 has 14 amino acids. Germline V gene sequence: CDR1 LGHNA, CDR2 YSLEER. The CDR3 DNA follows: TGCGCCAGCAGCCAAGATCAGGTGACCTATGGCTACACCTTC. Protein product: CASSQDQVTYGYTF.

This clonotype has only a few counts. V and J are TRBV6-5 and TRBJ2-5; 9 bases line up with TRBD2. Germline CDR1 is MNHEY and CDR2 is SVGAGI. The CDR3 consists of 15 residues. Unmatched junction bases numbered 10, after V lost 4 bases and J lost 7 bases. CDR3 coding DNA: TGTGCCAGCAGTTCCCGAGCGGGGGGCCAGGGGACCCAGTACTTC. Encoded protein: CASSSRAGGQGTQYF.

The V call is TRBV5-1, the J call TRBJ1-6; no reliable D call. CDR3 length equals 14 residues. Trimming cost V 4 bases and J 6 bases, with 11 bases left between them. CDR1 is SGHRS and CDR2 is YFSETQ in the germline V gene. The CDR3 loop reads CASSPLESNSPLHF. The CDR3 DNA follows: TGCGCCAGCAGCCCCCTCGAATCTAATTCACCCCTCCACTTT.

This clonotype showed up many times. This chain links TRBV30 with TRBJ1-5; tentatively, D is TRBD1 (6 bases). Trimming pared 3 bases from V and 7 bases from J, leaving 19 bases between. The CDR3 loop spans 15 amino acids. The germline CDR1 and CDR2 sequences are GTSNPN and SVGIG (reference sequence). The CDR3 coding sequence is TGTGCCTGGAGCACTGGAACAGGGTTTGGGCAGCCCCAGCATTTT. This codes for CAWSTGTGFGQPQHF.

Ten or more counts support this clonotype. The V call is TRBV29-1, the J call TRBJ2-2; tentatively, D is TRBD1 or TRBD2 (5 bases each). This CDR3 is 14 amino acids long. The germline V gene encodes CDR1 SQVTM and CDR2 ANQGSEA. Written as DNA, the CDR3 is TGCGGGGGTTCTCTGGGTTCGTACACCGGGGAGCTGTTTTTT. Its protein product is CGGSLGSYTGELFF.

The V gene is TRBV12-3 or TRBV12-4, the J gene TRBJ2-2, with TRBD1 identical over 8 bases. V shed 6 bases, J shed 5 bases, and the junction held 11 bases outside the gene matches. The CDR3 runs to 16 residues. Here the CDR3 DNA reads TGTGCCAGCAGCCAGGACAGGGTATGGCGGACCGGGGAGCTGTTTTTT. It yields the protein CASSQDRVWRTGELFF.

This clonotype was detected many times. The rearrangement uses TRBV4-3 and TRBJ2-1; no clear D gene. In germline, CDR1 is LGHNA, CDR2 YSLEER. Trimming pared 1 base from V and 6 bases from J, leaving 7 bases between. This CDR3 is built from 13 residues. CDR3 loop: CASSQGPGNEQFF. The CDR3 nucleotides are TGCGCCAGCAGCCAAGGACCAGGCAATGAGCAGTTCTTC.